This T cell receptor (beta chain) was captured in a study of cytomegalovirus exposure and HLA in healthy donors. The CDR3 is made up of 17 amino acids. Trimming cost V 0 bases and J 0 bases; bases outside gene matches: 5. CDR1 is KGHSH, CDR2 LQKENI, per germline. Primers: 60 Vbeta forward and 13 Jbeta reverse. TCRdb's copy holds only in-frame clones and misses some; the assay was immunoSEQ multiplex PCR. In the table there are some 70,000 clones, roughly four fifths of which are singletons. V gene TRBV18 combines with J gene TRBJ2-1; 7 bases agree with TRBD1. This receptor was obtained from a human donor in good health. Sequenced input: PBMCs. CDR3 DNA: TGTGCCAGCTCACCACCAGGGGGCCTCGGCTCCTACAATGAGCAGTTCTTC. It encodes CASSPPGGLGSYNEQFF.